This T cell receptor beta chain is from a study of blood T cell repertoires in COVID-19. Turning to the study itself: Among Cohort 3 donors, those recovered had two negative PCRs, clearance, or symptom resolution. Researchers got acute and convalescent COVID-19 samples from the United States, Italy and Spain.

The CDR3 sequence is 14 residues long. Trimming left V 9 bases short and J 1 base short, with 11 bases between. Germline V gene data show CDR1 as KGHDR and CDR2 as SFDVKD. Those who participated ranged in age from about 18 to 95 years and resided in 20 to 30 US areas. Participants were placed into cohorts based on the clinical history they reported. Here immunoSEQ multiplex PCR was the method, and the copy in TCRdb shows in-frame clones only, minus some. Of approximately 190,000 clones listed, about 88% were seen once; the top ten hold under 30%. V is TRBV24-1 and J is TRBJ2-2; a weak D match, TRBD2 (6 bases). The sample comprised PBMCs or T cells enriched from blood (not recorded which). The TCR was taken from a woman aged 40 to 50 in a cohort exposed to, infected with or recovered from COVID-19 (not recorded which). CDR3 sequence reads: CATQVRGNTGELFF. CDR3 coding DNA: TGTGCCACCCAGGTGCGGGGGAACACCGGGGAGCTGTTTTTT.